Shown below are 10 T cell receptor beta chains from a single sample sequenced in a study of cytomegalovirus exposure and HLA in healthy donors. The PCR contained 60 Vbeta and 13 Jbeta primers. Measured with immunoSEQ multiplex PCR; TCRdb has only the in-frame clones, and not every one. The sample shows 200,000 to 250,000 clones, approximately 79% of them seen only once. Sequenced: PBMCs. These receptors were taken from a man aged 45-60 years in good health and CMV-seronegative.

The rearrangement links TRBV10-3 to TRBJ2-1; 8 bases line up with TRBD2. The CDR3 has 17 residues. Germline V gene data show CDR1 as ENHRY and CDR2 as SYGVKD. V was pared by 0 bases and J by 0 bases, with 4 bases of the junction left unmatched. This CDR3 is CAISESLAGLSYNEQFF. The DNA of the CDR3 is TGTGCCATCAGTGAGTCCCTAGCGGGTCTCTCCTACAATGAGCAGTTCTTC.

The CDR3 reads CASSEPNQETQYF. CDR3 nucleotide sequence: TGTGCCAGCAGTGAACCAAACCAAGAGACCCAGTACTTC. The chain joins TRBV25-1 to TRBJ2-5; D not certain. Per germline, CDR1 MGHDK and CDR2 SYGVNS. The CDR3 is made up of 13 amino acids. V lost 2 bases, J lost 0 bases, and 4 bases lay in between.

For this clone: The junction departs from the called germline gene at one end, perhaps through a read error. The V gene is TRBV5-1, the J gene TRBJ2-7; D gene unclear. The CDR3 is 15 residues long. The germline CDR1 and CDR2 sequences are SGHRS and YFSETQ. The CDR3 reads CASSLAPYDSSEQYF. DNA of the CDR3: TGCGCCAGCAGCTTGGCCCCATATGACTCCTCCGAGCAGTACTTC. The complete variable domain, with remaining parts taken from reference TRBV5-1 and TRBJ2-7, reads KAGVTQTPRYLIKTRGQQVTLSCSPISGHRSVSWYQQTPGQGLQFLFEYFSETQRNKGNFPGRFSGRQFSNSRSEMNVSTLELGDSALYLCASSLAPYDSSEQYFGPGTRLTVT.

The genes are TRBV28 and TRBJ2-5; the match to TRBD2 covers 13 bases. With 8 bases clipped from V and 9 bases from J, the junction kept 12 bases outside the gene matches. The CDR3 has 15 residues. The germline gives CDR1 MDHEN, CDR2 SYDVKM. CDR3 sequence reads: CASLVSTSGRYPQYF. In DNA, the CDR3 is TGTGCCAGCCTTGTTTCGACTAGCGGGAGGTATCCCCAGTACTTC.

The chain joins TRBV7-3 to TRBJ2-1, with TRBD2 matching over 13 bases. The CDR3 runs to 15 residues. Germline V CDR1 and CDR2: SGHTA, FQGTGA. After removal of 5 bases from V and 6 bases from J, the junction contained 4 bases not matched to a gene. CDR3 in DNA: TGTGCCAGCAGCCCGCGGACTAGCGGGGGCAATGAGCAGTTCTTC. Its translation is CASSPRTSGGNEQFF.

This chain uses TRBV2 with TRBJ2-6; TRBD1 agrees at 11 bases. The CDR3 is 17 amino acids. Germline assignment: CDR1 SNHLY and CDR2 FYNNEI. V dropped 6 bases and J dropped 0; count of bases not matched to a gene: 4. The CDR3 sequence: CASRPGQGVSGANVLTF. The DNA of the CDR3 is TGTGCCAGCAGACCGGGACAGGGGGTCTCTGGGGCCAACGTCCTGACTTTC.

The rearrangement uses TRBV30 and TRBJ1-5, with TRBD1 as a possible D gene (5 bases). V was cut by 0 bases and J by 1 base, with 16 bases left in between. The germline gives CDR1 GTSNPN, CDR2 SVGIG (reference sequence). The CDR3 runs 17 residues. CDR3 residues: CAWSVSMDNLSNQPQHF. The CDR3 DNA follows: TGTGCCTGGAGTGTATCTATGGACAACCTAAGCAATCAGCCCCAGCATTTT.

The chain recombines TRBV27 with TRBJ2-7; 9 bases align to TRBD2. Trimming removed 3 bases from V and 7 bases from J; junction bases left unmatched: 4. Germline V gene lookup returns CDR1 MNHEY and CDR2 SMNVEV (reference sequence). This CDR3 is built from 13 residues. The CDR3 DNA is TGTGCCAGCAGTTTGGCTAGCGGGAAGGAGCAGTACTTC. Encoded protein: CASSLASGKEQYF.

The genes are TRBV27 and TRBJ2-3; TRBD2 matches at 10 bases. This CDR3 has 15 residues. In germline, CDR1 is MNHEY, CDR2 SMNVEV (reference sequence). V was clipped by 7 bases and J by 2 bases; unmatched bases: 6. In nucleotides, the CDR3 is TGTGCCAGCACCTCACTAGCGGGATACACAGATACGCAGTATTTT. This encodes CASTSLAGYTDTQYF.

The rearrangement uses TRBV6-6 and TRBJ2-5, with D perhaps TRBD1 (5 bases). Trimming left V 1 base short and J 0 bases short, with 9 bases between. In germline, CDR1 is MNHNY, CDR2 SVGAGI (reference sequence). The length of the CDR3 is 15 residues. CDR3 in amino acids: CASSYFRGYQETQYF. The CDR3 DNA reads TGTGCCAGCAGTTACTTTAGGGGTTACCAAGAGACCCAGTACTTC.